This TCR beta chain derives from a study of Tregs in tolerant kidney transplant recipients. Profiling relied on immunoSEQ multiplex PCR, and the TCRdb table lists in-frame clones only, not all of them. The sample lists tens of thousands of clones, roughly 90% occurring once. Recipients received nonmyeloablative bone marrow transplants from related graft donors, with transient mixed chimerism. The CDR3 consists of 15 residues. Germline V lookup: CDR1 SNHLY, CDR2 FYNNEI. Trimming pared 6 bases from V and 6 bases from J, leaving 20 bases between. The chain couples TRBV2 to TRBJ1-1; a possible D gene is TRBD1 (5 bases). The sequence was obtained from a human patient who received a combined kidney and bone marrow transplant. These T cells may partly come from the graft donor. The sample here was CD4+ T cells from blood (PBMCs), taken 24 months after the transplant. The DNA of the CDR3 is TGTGCCAGCAGCCCCATGTCAGGGCAATTGGCTGAAGCTTTCTTT. Its translation is CASSPMSGQLAEAFF.